Sequencing of this T cell receptor (beta chain) was carried out in a study of PD-1 blockade in classical Hodgkin lymphoma. As concerns this clone: Its specificity is not known.

Trimming removed 0 bases at V and 1 base at J, with 10 bases between. Germline V lookup: CDR1 MNHEY, CDR2 SMNVEV (reference sequence). The CDR3 spans 15 residues. Overall study results and limits: It was CD4+ TCR diversity, not CD8+, that rose significantly by C4D1.

All the patients suffered relapse after autologous stem cell transplantation, and brentuximab vedotin exposure differed. Best responses fell into complete response, partial response or progressive disease. Measured with immunoSEQ multiplex PCR; TCRdb has only the in-frame clones, and not every one. The sample shows about 58,000 clones, more than 85% of them seen only once. This chain uses TRBV27 with TRBJ2-7; D remains ambiguous. This receptor was taken from a human donor with classical Hodgkin lymphoma. The starting material was peripheral blood mononuclear cells (PBMCs), obtained before the second cycle of nivolumab. The CDR3 protein is CASSLSLGLSYEQYF. The CDR3, as DNA: TGTGCCAGCAGTTTATCGTTAGGGTTGTCCTACGAGCAGTACTTC.